These 9 T cell receptor beta chains were all obtained from the same sample, sequenced in a study of graft-versus-host responses after intestinal transplantation. TCRdb's copy holds only in-frame clones and misses some; the assay was immunoSEQ multiplex PCR. This table has 15,000 to 20,000 clones, 75% to 95% appearing once. The specimen was PBMCs, collected around 350 days after transplant. Receptors originate from a human patient who received an intestinal transplant, so some T cells may come from the graft donor.

The chain couples TRBV6-8 to TRBJ2-5; D not resolved. Germline CDR1 and CDR2: MNHGY and SAAAGT. The germline V and J ends were trimmed by 5 bases and 2 bases, with 15 bases remaining between them. This CDR3 is 15 amino acids long. In DNA, the CDR3 is TGTGCCAGCAGTCCCTTCGCACGGGTTCAAGAGACCCAGTACTTC. Amino acid sequence: CASSPFARVQETQYF.

The gene calls are TRBV7-9 and TRBJ1-6, with a weak D call TRBD1 (5 bases). Trimming took off 6 bases at V and 6 bases at J, with 21 bases between the two ends. This CDR3 contains 17 residues. Germline CDR1 is SEHNR and CDR2 is FQNEAQ (reference sequence). In DNA, the CDR3 is TGTGCCAGCAGACTAACTCTCCCCAGGGAGGGTAATTCACCCCTCCACTTT. Its translation: CASRLTLPREGNSPLHF.

Here the CDR3 DNA reads TGTGCCAGCATTCCACAGGGGCGAACAGATACGCAGTATTTT. Protein sequence: CASIPQGRTDTQYF. This chain connects TRBV6-1 to TRBJ2-3; 7 nucleotides match TRBD1. J lost 3 bases, V lost 7 bases, and 7 bases had no gene match. From germline, CDR1 is MNHNS and CDR2 SASEGT. The CDR3 runs 14 residues.

Written as DNA, the CDR3 is TGTGCCTGGGGGGCGGGGACGGGGGAGCTGTTTTTT. The encoded protein is CAWGAGTGELFF. The rearrangement links TRBV30 to TRBJ2-2; possibly TRBD2 for D (6 bases). CDR1 and CDR2 from the germline V gene are GTSNPN and SVGIG (reference sequence). The CDR3 runs 12 residues. Trimming cost V 5 bases and J 8 bases, with 12 bases left between them. Variable domain in full (rest from reference TRBV30 and TRBJ2-2): SQTIHQWPATLVQPVGSPLSLECTVEGTSNPNLYWYRQAAGRGLQLLFYSVGIGQISSEVPQNLSASRPQDRQFILSSKKLLLSDSGFYLCAWGAGTGELFFGEGSRLTVL.

This chain joins TRBV5-6 and TRBJ1-2; D possibly corresponds to TRBD1 (5 bases). V lost 4 bases, J lost 7 bases, and 14 bases lay in between. The CDR3 has 13 residues. From germline, CDR1 is SGHDT and CDR2 YYEEEE. The chain's CDR3 is CASSQRSGPGYTF. CDR3 coding DNA: TGTGCCAGCAGCCAACGTTCAGGGCCTGGCTACACCTTC.

The chain has TRBV5-1 and TRBJ2-5; D might be TRBD2 (5 bases). The CDR3 runs 13 residues. The V and J ends lost 7 bases and 2 bases respectively, with 12 bases between them. Germline V gene data show CDR1 as SGHRS and CDR2 as YFSETQ. The CDR3 region has the DNA TGCGCCAGCGCCGGGGATGAACAAGAGACCCAGTACTTC. Its translation: CASAGDEQETQYF.

J is TRBJ2-6 and V is TRBV28; D may be TRBD2 (6 bases). This CDR3 comprises 16 residues. V was shortened by 3 bases and J by 3 bases, with 12 bases between the two germline ends. Germline V gene lookup returns CDR1 MDHEN and CDR2 SYDVKM. CDR3 in amino acids: CASSLLGGGGANVLTF. CDR3 in DNA: TGTGCCAGCAGTTTGTTGGGGGGAGGTGGGGCCAACGTCCTGACTTTC.

This sequence joins TRBV7-2 and TRBJ1-4; D uncertain. This CDR3 spans 14 amino acids. Trimming removed 3 bases from V and 1 base from J, with 6 bases in between. CDR1 SGHTA and CDR2 FQGNSA come from the germline V gene. DNA for the CDR3: TGTGCCAGCAGCTTGAGAGGAACTAATGAAAAACTGTTTTTT. Protein product: CASSLRGTNEKLFF.

This clone came up once. The chain joins TRBV19 to TRBJ2-3; 7 bases are a match to TRBD2. This CDR3 is 16 amino acids long. Looked up from germline, CDR1 is LNHDA and CDR2 is SQIVND (reference sequence). V trimming: 6 bases; J trimming: 2 bases; junction bases outside the gene matches: 11. The CDR3 nucleotides are TGTGCCAGTAGCCATCCCCGGGGGGAACCCACAGATACGCAGTATTTT. It codes for CASSHPRGEPTDTQYF.